The entry below gives a single T cell receptor (beta chain) sequence along with its context. The data were obtained in a study of cytomegalovirus exposure and HLA in healthy donors. Trimming removed 5 bases from V and 2 bases from J, with 17 bases in between. The CDR3 is 16 residues long. The germline V gene has CDR1 SGHVS and CDR2 FNYEAQ. 13 Jbeta primers and 60 Vbeta primers were used for the PCR. Profiling relied on immunoSEQ multiplex PCR, and the TCRdb table lists in-frame clones only, not all of them. The sample lists some 150,000 clones, under 10% occurring once. Sequencing input: PBMCs. The chain links TRBV7-6 to TRBJ2-3; the D is unclear. The receptor was derived from a woman in her forties in good health and CMV-seropositive. In DNA, the CDR3 is TGTGCCAGCAGCCTTGACTCCCCTACCTCCACAGATACGCAGTATTTT. Translation: CASSLDSPTSTDTQYF.